This section outlines one TCR beta chain sequence together with its context. This clonotype has just a few counts. What antigen it recognizes has not been identified. No much larger clonotype is one base removed from it; base qualities were not supplied. This specimen belongs to a study of human T cells and chemical hapten exposure (dated by TCRdb to about 2021). Turning to the overall study: For sensitization, 2% DPC in acetone was applied to a roughly 2 cm by roughly 2 cm area of upper inner arm skin. Patch testing was performed on the upper back with Finn chambers containing 0.01% DPC, and the patch tests were scored after 6 days according to International Contact Dermatitis Research Group standards. The study tracked peripheral blood TCR repertoire changes in vivo during primary and secondary sensitization to the hapten diphenylcyclopropenone (DPC) in alopecia patients. Patients additionally received weekly therapeutic DPC doses to the scalp throughout the roughly 25-week study period. Blood samples were taken from patients before sensitization (week 0) and then at 2, 6 and about 24 weeks after DPC sensitization. The libraries were sequenced as a pool, and the TCR yield per sample differed mostly because of small variations in library volumes within the pool. Twenty-nine alopecia patients gave blood for TCR sequencing at one to four time points (pre-sensitization, 2, 6 and 24 weeks). The mostly female patient cohort included alopecia areata with under or over 50% scalp involvement, alopecia totalis and alopecia universalis. Broad study findings and their caveats: DPC sensitization did not change how many TCRs were above 1 in 1000 frequency, and no evidence was found of alterations in global repertoire structure. Patch test score was positively correlated with the number of PT1 expanded TCRs, with significance at thresholds 8, 16 and 32 but not at 4. Significantly more large CDR3 similarity clusters were formed by expanded TCRs than by pre-sensitization or healthy control sets, consistent with antigen-driven responses. Because all patients had alopecia, a presumed autoimmune disease, the immune response of the patients might differ from that of healthy individuals. After repeated subsampling, changes were observed in the strength of the expansion versus patch-test correlation and in the threshold at which the correlation became significant.

The intended sense of this specimen's time point label: patch test 3, about 24 weeks after DPC sensitization. The sample's treatment or condition, from its label and the paper: therapeutic diphenylcyclopropenone sensitization with weekly scalp DPC. At each patch-test visit, blood was drawn before the patch test was applied. Patients were eligible if aged 18 to 70, diagnosed with alopecia and judged suitable for DPC therapy, and pregnant patients were excluded. Total RNA was extracted from unfractionated whole blood that had been collected in Tempus Blood RNA tubes. Library preparation was by RACE. TCRdb shows the sequencer as NextSeq 500. During library preparation, unique molecular identifiers were attached to individual cDNA molecules so that TCRs could be counted quantitatively and reproducibly. For every blood RNA sample, sequencing covered both the TCR alpha and TCR beta chains. Per the original workflow: The median number of TCRs per sample was 90,000 to 100,000, ranging from about 20,000 to 700,000. The Decombinator software suite was used to annotate the V, J and CDR3 of the TCR reads. To make PS versus PT1 abundance plots, every sample was subsampled to the same number of TCRs (28,000). TCRs were defined as expanded if absent before sensitization and observed at least eight times at the 2-week time point. TCRdb cleaned the public reads at Q25 with fastp, built clones with MiXCR and kept in-frame beta chains. Rows merge per CDR3 protein into single entries with the most common DNA and genes. For this entry, the V and J calls and clone size follow TCRdb and not the study's own pipeline. The table for this sample lists around 200,000 distinct CDR3 sequences; about 25% of them were counted only once. The ten most abundant clones make up 2.5% of the sample.

The CDR3, from cysteine to phenylalanine, totals 15 residues. The only DNA kept is the CDR3, 45 bases in frame from the first base. V loses 3 bases of germline sequence and J loses 2 bases, and the interval between the two ends is 14 bases. Via the germline V gene, CDR1 is MDHEN and CDR2 SYDVKM. The source was whole blood, collected in connection with sensitization to the hapten diphenylcyclopropenone (DPC). The clonotype originates from a woman aged 40 to 50 with alopecia areata. Some clones in this sample may be carry-over from other donors' samples. The chain was built from TRBV28 and TRBJ2-7; the D element might be TRBD1 or TRBD2, as each aligns at 6 bases. The sequenced DNA is TGTGCCAGCAGTTTCAGGGGCGGGAAGGCCTACGAGCAGTACTTC. This sequence encodes CASSFRGGKAYEQYF.